The 5 T cell receptor beta chains below come from one sample, sequenced in a study of CXCR3-negative and CXCR3-positive naive CD8 T cells. UMI-labeled 5' RACE yielded the TRB cDNA libraries. Reprocessing the 5' RACE reads, TCRdb reports a single entry for every CDR3 protein and omits DNA. Its table lists over 100,000 distinct CDR3 sequences. Sequencing was performed on naive CXCR3- CD8+ T cells from blood. Subset specified: CD45RO-CCR7+CD27+CD95- naive CD8+ T cells lacking CXCR3 (TNR3-). These receptors were collected from a human donor in good health. Some clones in this sample may be carry-over from other donors' samples.

The chain carries TRBV15 and TRBJ2-7; no DNA is available, so the TRBD1 call from TCRdb remains unchecked. CDR1 is LNHNV, CDR2 YYDKDF, per germline (reference sequence). This CDR3 region has 17 residues. CDR3 residues: CATSRDRGTGAVYEQYF.

This chain links TRBV28 with TRBJ2-7; TCRdb's D call, TRBD2, is unchecked because there is no DNA. Looked up from germline, CDR1 is MDHEN and CDR2 is SYDVKM. The CDR3 totals 11 residues. The CDR3 here is CASSFSDEQYF.

Here the CDR3 reads CSADTAGRGADTQYF. The rearrangement links TRBV20-1 to TRBJ2-3; the D gene TCRdb calls, TRBD1, cannot be checked with no DNA. Germline V gene data show CDR1 as DFQATT and CDR2 as SNEGSKA (reference sequence). The CDR3 length is 15 residues.

The chain recombines TRBV7-9 with TRBJ2-1; TCRdb's D call of TRBD1 is untestable without DNA. The CDR3 consists of 15 residues. Per germline, CDR1 SEHNR and CDR2 FQNEAQ (reference sequence). CDR3 amino acids: CASSSGTDSYNEQFF.

The J gene is TRBJ1-3, the V gene TRBV9; TCRdb designates TRBD1, a call that cannot be tested without DNA. The length of the CDR3 is 16 residues. CDR1 is SGDLS and CDR2 is YYNGEE in the germline V gene. CDR3 loop: CASSVASDAPGNTIYF.